The 3 T cell receptor beta chains given below trace back to one sample, sequenced in a study of T cell repertoires in cytomegalovirus infection. TCRdb fed the reads into MiXCR, producing one record per CDR3 protein. This table has roughly 230,000 distinct CDR3 sequences, about 20% appearing once. Sample: CD8+ T cells from PBMCs. The source is a human donor in good health (CMV status not recorded). Some clones in this sample may be carry-over from other donors' samples.

The chain recombines TRBV7-2 with TRBJ2-1; D might be TRBD1 or TRBD2, each matching 5 bases. There are 12 residues in the CDR3. V shed 10 bases and J shed 4 bases, with 11 bases lying between them. Looked up from germline, CDR1 is SGHTA and CDR2 is FQGNSA. In DNA, the CDR3 is TGTGCCATCCGGGACGCGTACAATGAGCAGTTCTTC. Translated: CAIRDAYNEQFF.

This clonotype showed up many times. This chain connects TRBV7-2 to TRBJ1-1; the D gene is possibly TRBD1 (6 bases). From germline, CDR1 is SGHTA and CDR2 FQGNSA. The CDR3 has 14 amino acids. V was pared by 5 bases and J by 4 bases, with 14 bases between. CDR3 DNA sequence: TGTGCCAGCAGCCCCCAACAGGGTAGCACTGAAGCTTTCTTT. This gives the protein CASSPQQGSTEAFF.

This clonotype was counted between two and nine times. The chain couples TRBV11-2 to TRBJ2-5, with D possibly being TRBD1 (6 bases). Per the germline V gene, CDR1 is SGHAT and CDR2 is FQNNGV. The CDR3 spans 15 residues. Trimming took 1 base from V and 6 from J, leaving 15 bases between them. The CDR3 region is CASSLAYGQGKTQYF. CDR3 in DNA: TGTGCCAGCAGCTTAGCGTATGGGCAGGGGAAGACCCAGTACTTC.